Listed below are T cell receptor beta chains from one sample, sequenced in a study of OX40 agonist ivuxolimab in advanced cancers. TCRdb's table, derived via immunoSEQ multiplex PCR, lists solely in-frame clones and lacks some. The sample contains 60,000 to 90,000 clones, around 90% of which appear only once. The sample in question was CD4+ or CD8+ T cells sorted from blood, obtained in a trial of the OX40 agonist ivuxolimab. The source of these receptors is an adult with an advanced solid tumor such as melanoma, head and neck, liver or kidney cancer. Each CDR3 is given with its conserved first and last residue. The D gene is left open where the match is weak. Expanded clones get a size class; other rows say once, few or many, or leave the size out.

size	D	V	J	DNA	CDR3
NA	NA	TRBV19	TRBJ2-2	TGTGCCAGTAGTATAAAGGAGGGCACCGGGGAGCTGTTTTTT	CASSIKEGTGELFF
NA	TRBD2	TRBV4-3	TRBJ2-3	TGCGCCAGCAGCCTGAGGACTAGCGGGGGGGGCACAGATACGCAGTATTTT	CASSLRTSGGGTDTQYF
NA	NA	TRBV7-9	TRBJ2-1	TGTGCCAGCAGTCCTCAGACTAGTCGCAATGAGCAGTTCTTC	CASSPQTSRNEQFF
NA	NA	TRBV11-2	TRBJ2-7	TGTGCCAGCAGCTCTCCCGGGACACTCTCCTACGAGCAGTACTTC	CASSSPGTLSYEQYF
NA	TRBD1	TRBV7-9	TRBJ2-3	TGTGCCAGCGGTATACAGGGGGTCACAGATACGCAGTATTTT	CASGIQGVTDTQYF
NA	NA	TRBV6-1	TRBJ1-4	TGTGCCAGCAGTGAACGGGCAAAACTGTTTTTT	CASSERAKLFF
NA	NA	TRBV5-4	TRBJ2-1	TGTGCCAGCAGTTCAGGGGAATTCTCCTACAATGAGCAGTTCTTC	CASSSGEFSYNEQFF
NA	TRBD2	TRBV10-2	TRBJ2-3	TGCGCCAGCAGTGAGTCAAGCGGGAGGGCCGAGGGGGATACGCAGTATTTT	CASSESSGRAEGDTQYF
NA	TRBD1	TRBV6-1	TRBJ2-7	TGTGCCAGTAGACAGGGCTACTACGAGCAGTACTTC	CASRQGYYEQYF
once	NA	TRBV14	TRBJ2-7	TGTGCCAGCAGCCCACAGGGATACGAGCAGTACTTC	CASSPQGYEQYF
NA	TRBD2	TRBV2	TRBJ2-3	TGTGCCAGCAGTCAGGGACTAGCGGGAGCGGGAGATACGCAGTATTTT	CASSQGLAGAGDTQYF
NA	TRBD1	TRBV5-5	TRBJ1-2	TGTGCCAGCAGCTTGGAAGGACAGGGACACGGCTACACCTTC	CASSLEGQGHGYTF
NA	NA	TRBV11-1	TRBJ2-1	TGTGCCAGCAGCCCGGGTGGTTGGTCCAGCGCAGGGAATGAGCAGTTCTTC	CASSPGGWSSAGNEQFF
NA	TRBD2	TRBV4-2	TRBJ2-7	TGTGCCAGCAGCCAAGTAACTAGCGGGCTAACCTACGAGCAGTACTTC	CASSQVTSGLTYEQYF
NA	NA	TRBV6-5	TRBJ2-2	TGTGCCAGCAGTTATCACGGCACCGGGGAGCTGTTTTTT	CASSYHGTGELFF
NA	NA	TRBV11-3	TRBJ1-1	TGTGCCAGCAGCTTATGGGGGCAGGGAAACACTGAAGCTTTCTTT	CASSLWGQGNTEAFF
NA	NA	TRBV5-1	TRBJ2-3	TGCGCCAGCGTATCCCCCGGCACAGATACGCAGTATTTT	CASVSPGTDTQYF
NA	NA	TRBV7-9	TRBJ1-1	TGTGCCAGCAGCTTAGCGGCAGGAGGGGGTGTACGGGCTTTCTTT	CASSLAAGGGVRAFF
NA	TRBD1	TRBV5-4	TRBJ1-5	TGTGCCAGCAGCCCGGGACAGGGGATTCGGCCCCAGCATTTT	CASSPGQGIRPQHF
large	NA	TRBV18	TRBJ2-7	TGTGCCAGCTCACCGAGTGCCGGAGATGCCTACGAGCAGTACTTC	CASSPSAGDAYEQYF
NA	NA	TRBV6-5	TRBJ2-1	TGTGCCAGCAGTTACTCGAAGGGCTCCTACAATGAGCAGTTCTTC	CASSYSKGSYNEQFF
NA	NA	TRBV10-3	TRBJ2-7	TGTGCCATCAGTGACGTCTTGGGTGCACGATTCTACGAGCAGTACTTC	CAISDVLGARFYEQYF
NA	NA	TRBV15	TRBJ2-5	TGTGCCACCAGCCGACAGGGACTTCGGGAGACCCAGTACTTC	CATSRQGLRETQYF
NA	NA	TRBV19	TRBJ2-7	TGTGCCAGTAGTATCCGGGCAGGGACGTACGAGCAGTACTTC	CASSIRAGTYEQYF
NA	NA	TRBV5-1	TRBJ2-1	TGCGCCAGCAGCTTGGGGCTAGACAATGAGCAGTTCTTC	CASSLGLDNEQFF
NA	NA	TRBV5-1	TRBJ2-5	TGCGCCAGCAGCCTCGGGACTCCGCAAGAGACCCAGTACTTC	CASSLGTPQETQYF
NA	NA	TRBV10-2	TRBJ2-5	TGCGCCAGCAGTGAGTCGTTCAGAGACTCAGAGACCCAGTACTTC	CASSESFRDSETQYF
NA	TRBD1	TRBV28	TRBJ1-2	TGTGCCAGCAGTCCCGGGACAGGTGGAGGGACCTATGGCTACACCTTC	CASSPGTGGGTYGYTF
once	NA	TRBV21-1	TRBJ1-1	TGTGCCAGCAGCAAAGCGCGGCGGGGGGCGCCGGGTGAAGCTTTCTTT	CASSKARRGAPGEAFF
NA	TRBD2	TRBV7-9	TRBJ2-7	TGTGCCAGCAGCCCGCGGACTAGCGGGAGTTTGTACGAGCAGTACTTC	CASSPRTSGSLYEQYF
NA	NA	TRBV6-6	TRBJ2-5	TGTGCCAGCAGTCGGGTACTAGGAGTAGCCCAAGAGACCCAGTACTTC	CASSRVLGVAQETQYF
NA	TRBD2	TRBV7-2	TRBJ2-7	TGTGCCAGCAGCTTAGGCTATAGCGGGGGGGCGGTCTACGAGCAGTACTTC	CASSLGYSGGAVYEQYF
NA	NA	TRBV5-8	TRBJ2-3	TGTGCCAGCAGCTGGACAGATACGCAGTATTTT	CASSWTDTQYF
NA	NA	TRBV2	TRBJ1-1	TGTGCCAGCAGGAAGATCCTGAACACTGAAGCTTTCTTT	CASRKILNTEAFF
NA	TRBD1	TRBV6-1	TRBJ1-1	TGTGCCAGCATCAAAGGGGGCGGGGAGAACACTGAAGCTTTCTTT	CASIKGGGENTEAFF
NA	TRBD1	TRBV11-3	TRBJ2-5	TGTGCCAGCAGGACAGGGGGTGAGACCCAGTACTTC	CASRTGGETQYF
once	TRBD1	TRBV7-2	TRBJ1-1	TGTGCCAGCAGCCCAAGACAGGGGGCGGGCACTGAAGCTTTCTTT	CASSPRQGAGTEAFF
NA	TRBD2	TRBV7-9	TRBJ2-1	TGTGCCAGCAGCCCCGGGACTAGCGGGAGTGGCTGGGATGAGCAGTTCTTC	CASSPGTSGSGWDEQFF
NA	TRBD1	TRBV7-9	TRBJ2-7	TGTGCCAGCAGCTCCCCGGGACAGGGGAAATACGAGCAGTACTTC	CASSSPGQGKYEQYF
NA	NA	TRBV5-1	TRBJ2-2	TGCGCCAGCAGCTTGTCATCACTAGTGAACACCGGGGAGCTGTTTTTT	CASSLSSLVNTGELFF
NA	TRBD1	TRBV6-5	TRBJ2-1	TGTGCCGTTTCCCCGAGGACAGGAGACAATGAGCAGTTCTTC	CAVSPRTGDNEQFF